This entry lists 30 T cell receptor beta chains sequenced from one sample in a study of shared clonotypes between healthy human individuals. Libraries were prepared by immunoSEQ multiplex PCR; TCRdb keeps only in-frame clonotypes and omits some of them. The table has roughly 650,000 clones, roughly 96% seen once; the top ten hold roughly 0.1%. Naive CD8 cells comprised CD45RO-negative, CCR7-positively selected cells, excluding terminally differentiated effector memory CD45RA+ cells. The sample comprised naive CD8+ T cells sorted from blood. These receptors were taken from a woman aged 25 to 39 in good health.

The table lists this clone with a count of one. The CDR3 bases are TGTGCCAGCAGACTTACCCCAGCCGCTGGGGCTTTCTTT. It translates to CASRLTPAAGAFF. The V gene is TRBV27, the J gene TRBJ1-1; D uncertain. The CDR3 runs 13 residues. The V gene lost 6 bases and the J gene lost 11 bases, with 19 bases spanning the gap. Per germline, CDR1 MNHEY and CDR2 SMNVEV (reference sequence).

The CDR3 protein is CASSESPDTQYF. DNA for the CDR3: TGTGCCAGCAGTGAATCCCCAGATACGCAGTATTTT. V gene TRBV6-1 combines with J gene TRBJ2-3; D ambiguous. V was pared by 2 bases and J by 4 bases, with 4 bases between. CDR3 length equals 12 residues. Germline-derived CDR1 and CDR2 are MNHNS and SASEGT.

The chain recombines TRBV10-3 with TRBJ1-1; possibly TRBD1 for D (6 bases). Trimming took off 3 bases at V and 4 bases at J, with 18 bases between the two ends. The CDR3 contains 16 residues. The germline CDR1 and CDR2 sequences are ENHRY and SYGVKD. In nucleotides, the CDR3 is TGTGCCATCAGTGACCGGAGGGACACCGGGGTCACTGAAGCTTTCTTT. Protein: CAISDRRDTGVTEAFF.

The V call is TRBV7-2, the J call TRBJ2-7; 7 nucleotides align to TRBD2. The CDR3 is 14 amino acids. After removal of 2 bases from V and 4 bases from J, the junction contained 5 bases not matched to a gene. CDR1 SGHTA and CDR2 FQGNSA come from the germline V gene. The CDR3 protein is CASSLRREQYEQYF. The CDR3 nucleotides read TGTGCCAGCAGCTTAAGGCGGGAGCAATACGAGCAGTACTTC.

The CDR3 DNA follows: TGTGCCAGCAGTTTCAGCGGGAGTAACAATGAGCAGTTCTTC. Translated, it gives CASSFSGSNNEQFF. The chain has TRBV27 and TRBJ2-1, with 8 bases aligning to TRBD2. Trimming at V came to 3 bases and at J to 5 bases, leaving 3 bases not matched to a gene. Per the germline V gene, CDR1 is MNHEY and CDR2 is SMNVEV (reference sequence). This CDR3 contains 14 residues.

The V gene is TRBV28, the J gene TRBJ1-2, with a tentative D call TRBD1 (5 bases). The CDR3 loop spans 16 amino acids. Germline V gene sequence: CDR1 MDHEN, CDR2 SYDVKM. The ends were cut back, 5 bases at V and 9 bases at J, with 25 bases in the middle. The CDR3 DNA sequence: TGTGCCAGCAGTCCCCCACGGGAAGGGGAACTATTAAGCTACACCTTC. As protein: CASSPPREGELLSYTF.

This clone was detected only once. The J gene is TRBJ1-4, the V gene TRBV9; D is unresolved. Germline V CDR1 and CDR2: SGDLS, YYNGEE. The CDR3 has 13 amino acids. With 2 bases removed from V and 7 bases from J, the gap between germline ends came to 9 bases. For the CDR3, the DNA is TGTGCCAGCAGCGTTTGGGGTGGTGAAAAACTGTTTTTT. Residues: CASSVWGGEKLFF.

This clone appeared once. The rearrangement joins TRBV6-5 to TRBJ2-1; TRBD1 is a possible D gene (5 bases). V was shortened by 7 bases and J by 8 bases, with 12 bases between the two germline ends. CDR3 length equals 12 residues. The V gene's germline CDR1 is MNHEY and CDR2 SVGAGI. The CDR3, as DNA: TGTGCCAGCATGCAGGGTAATCATGAGCAGTTCTTC. Translating gives CASMQGNHEQFF.

The chain joins TRBV2 to TRBJ2-1, with 12 bases identical to TRBD2. The CDR3 is 17 amino acids. After removal of 6 bases from V and 4 bases from J, the junction contained 10 bases not matched to a gene. Germline-derived CDR1 and CDR2 are SNHLY and FYNNEI. CDR3 coding DNA: TGTGCCAGCAGCCATATTCTAGCGGGAGGGCCGTACAATGAGCAGTTCTTC. Translating it yields CASSHILAGGPYNEQFF.

The V gene is TRBV5-5, the J gene TRBJ1-2, with D unclear. CDR3 length: 13 amino acids. Trimming pared 4 bases from V and 8 bases from J, leaving 15 bases between. Germline V gene lookup returns CDR1 SGHKS and CDR2 YYEKEE (reference sequence). CDR3 residues: CASSPPAPVGYTF. The DNA for the CDR3 is TGTGCCAGCAGCCCGCCCGCGCCGGTGGGCTACACCTTC. Drawing the rest from reference TRBV5-5 and TRBJ1-2, the complete variable domain is DAGVTQSPTHLIKTRGQQVTLRCSPISGHKSVSWYQQVLGQGPQFIFQYYEKEERGRGNFPDRFSARQFPNYSSELNVNALLLGDSALYLCASSPPAPVGYTFGSGTRLTVV.

The chain links TRBV19 to TRBJ1-4; D uncertain. V lost 6 bases to trimming and J lost 10 bases, with 21 bases between them. CDR3 length: 15 amino acids. CDR1 and CDR2 from the germline V gene are LNHDA and SQIVND (reference sequence). CDR3 region: CASSLGPILEGKLFF. The CDR3 DNA follows: TGTGCCAGTAGCCTTGGACCGATCCTGGAAGGAAAACTGTTTTTT.

The J gene is TRBJ2-1, the V gene TRBV27; D is perhaps TRBD1 (5 bases). The CDR3 covers 15 residues. Looked up from germline, CDR1 is MNHEY and CDR2 is SMNVEV (reference sequence). The ends were cut back, 5 bases at V and 6 bases at J, with 17 bases in the middle. The CDR3 DNA follows: TGTGCCAGCAGTCAAGAGGTCGCCAGGGTCAATGAGCAGTTCTTC. It yields the protein CASSQEVARVNEQFF.

V usage is TRBV9 and J usage is TRBJ2-1; maybe TRBD2 (6 bases). Trimming shortened V by 3 bases and J by 5 bases, and 21 bases separated the two germline ends. Germline assignment: CDR1 SGDLS and CDR2 YYNGEE. The CDR3 spans 17 residues. The CDR3 DNA reads TGTGCCAGCAGCGAGCTAGAGGGTCTAGCGAAAAACAATGAGCAGTTCTTC. Amino acid sequence: CASSELEGLAKNNEQFF. The variable domain in full, with the rest retrieved from reference TRBV9 and TRBJ2-1, is DSGVTQTPKHLITATGQRVTLRCSPRSGDLSVYWYQQSLDQGLQFLIQYYNGEERAKGNILERFSAQQFPDLHSELNLSSLELGDSALYFCASSELEGLAKNNEQFFGPGTRLTVL.

This clone was counted between two and nine times. The J gene is TRBJ1-1, the V gene TRBV20-1; D gene unclear. The CDR3 runs to 11 residues. Germline CDR1 DFQATT, CDR2 SNEGSKA (reference sequence). V lost 4 bases to trimming and J lost 6 bases, with 9 bases between them. As DNA, the CDR3 is TGCAGTGCTACCCGAGTCGCTGAAGCTTTCTTT. Residues: CSATRVAEAFF.

V usage is TRBV13 and J usage is TRBJ2-5; a weak D match, TRBD1 (6 bases). CDR1 and CDR2 (germline): PRHDT, FYEKMQ (reference sequence). CDR3 length: 16 amino acids. The V end lost 5 bases, the J end lost 5 bases, and 21 bases lay between the germline ends. The CDR3 loop is CASSNSSGRTGETQYF. In DNA form, the CDR3 reads TGTGCCAGCAGCAACTCATCCGGACGAACAGGGGAGACCCAGTACTTC.

The chain recombines TRBV5-5 with TRBJ1-1; no definite D call. Germline V lookup: CDR1 SGHKS, CDR2 YYEKEE (reference sequence). V was pared by 3 bases and J by 0 bases, with 6 bases between. The length of the CDR3 is 13 residues. CDR3 sequence: CASSSGVNTEAFF. The CDR3 DNA sequence: TGTGCCAGCAGCTCTGGGGTGAACACTGAAGCTTTCTTT.

The chain is built from TRBV4-1 and TRBJ1-5; D uncertain. V dropped 4 bases and J dropped 0 bases, with 10 bases sitting between them. CDR3 length: 15 residues. CDR1 and CDR2 from the germline V gene are MGHRA and YSYEKL. The CDR3 nucleotides are TGCGCCAGCAGCCCCTTTACAAATAGCAATCAGCCCCAGCATTTT. Residues: CASSPFTNSNQPQHF.

J is TRBJ2-7 and V is TRBV27, with D perhaps matching TRBD1 (6 bases). Trimming stripped 5 bases from V and 1 base from J, with 15 bases between. This CDR3 spans 15 amino acids. Germline V gives CDR1 MNHEY, CDR2 SMNVEV (reference sequence). CDR3 region: CASSPIGDTSYEQYF. The CDR3 DNA sequence: TGTGCCAGCAGTCCTATCGGGGACACTTCCTACGAGCAGTACTTC.

A note on this clone: This same CDR3 is encoded by further DNA sequences in the sample. The chain recombines TRBV19 with TRBJ1-1; D is unclear. CDR1 is LNHDA and CDR2 is SQIVND in the germline V gene (reference sequence). The CDR3 extends over 13 amino acids. V dropped 3 bases and J dropped 1 base, with 6 bases sitting between them. CDR3 sequence (DNA): TGTGCCAGTAGTATTGAGGGGAACACTGAAGCTTTCTTT. This codes for CASSIEGNTEAFF.

The chain recombines TRBV19 with TRBJ2-5; 8 positions agree with TRBD1. J was trimmed by 5 bases and V by 4 bases; bases with no gene match: 9. CDR1 and CDR2 from the germline V gene are LNHDA and SQIVND (reference sequence). The CDR3 is made up of 15 amino acids. The CDR3 sequence is CASSTWTGQYETQYF. The CDR3 region has the DNA TGTGCCAGTAGTACTTGGACAGGGCAGTACGAGACCCAGTACTTC.

This chain joins TRBV28 and TRBJ1-4; D is uncertain. The length of the CDR3 is 15 residues. Germline V gene lookup returns CDR1 MDHEN and CDR2 SYDVKM. Trimming took 8 bases from V and 0 from J, leaving 13 bases between them. The CDR3 region has the DNA TGTGCCAGCCGACTAAGCCTCACAACTAATGAAAAACTGTTTTTT. Its protein product is CASRLSLTTNEKLFF.

This chain joins TRBV19 and TRBJ1-2; 8 nucleotides agree with TRBD1. The CDR3 spans 15 residues. Per the germline V gene, CDR1 is LNHDA and CDR2 is SQIVND (reference sequence). V trimming: 5 bases; J trimming: 2 bases; junction bases outside the gene matches: 7. The CDR3 DNA reads as TGTGCCAGTAGTCCCAAGGACAGGGCCAACTATGGCTACACCTTC. Its translation is CASSPKDRANYGYTF.

In its sample, this clone was seen a few times. The V call is TRBV7-8, the J call TRBJ2-7; 7 bases match TRBD2. With V trimmed by 0 bases and J by 3 bases, 5 bases remained unmatched. Germline V gives CDR1 SGHVS, CDR2 FQNEAQ. The CDR3 runs to 15 residues. CDR3 sequence reads: CASSLAGGLSYEQYF. The CDR3 region has the DNA TGTGCCAGCAGCTTAGCGGGAGGGCTAAGCTACGAGCAGTACTTC. Full variable domain (remainder filled in from reference TRBV7-8 and TRBJ2-7): GAGVSQSPRYKVAKRGQDVALRCDPISGHVSLFWYQQALGQGPEFLTYFQNEAQLDKSGLPSDRFFAERPEGSVSTLKIQRTQQEDSAVYLCASSLAGGLSYEQYFGPGTRLTVT.

The gene calls are TRBV30 and TRBJ2-2; D unclear. From germline, CDR1 is GTSNPN and CDR2 SVGIG (reference sequence). The CDR3 loop spans 13 amino acids. V was pared by 1 base and J by 7 bases, with 10 bases between. The CDR3 DNA is TGTGCCTGGAGTGGTATCTGGGGCGGGGAGCTGTTTTTT. Its translation: CAWSGIWGGELFF.

The CDR3 spells CASSSGVSYNEQFF. CDR3 in DNA: TGTGCCAGCAGCTCAGGGGTCTCCTACAATGAGCAGTTCTTC. This sequence joins TRBV5-4 and TRBJ2-1; TRBD1 might be the D (6 bases). V was cut by 3 bases and J by 0 bases, with 7 bases left in between. The CDR3 has 14 amino acids. Looked up from germline, CDR1 is SGHNT and CDR2 is YYREEE (reference sequence).

The chain has TRBV13 and TRBJ1-2; D gene unclear. The CDR3 spans 13 residues. In germline, CDR1 is PRHDT, CDR2 FYEKMQ (reference sequence). V was cut by 0 bases and J by 4 bases, with 6 bases left in between. CDR3 protein: CASSLGHVYGYTF. The CDR3 nucleotides are TGTGCCAGCAGCTTAGGACACGTCTATGGCTACACCTTC.

Only one count was recorded for this clone. The chain uses TRBV13 and TRBJ2-1; TRBD2 matches 11 bases. CDR3 length equals 15 residues. With V trimmed by 3 bases and J by 6 bases, 4 bases remained unmatched. CDR1 is PRHDT and CDR2 is FYEKMQ in the germline V gene (reference sequence). CDR3 DNA: TGTGCCAGCAGCTTGGGACTAGCGGAACGCAATGAGCAGTTCTTC. Translating gives CASSLGLAERNEQFF.

The chain combines TRBV29-1 with TRBJ2-2; D might be TRBD2 (6 bases). Germline V CDR1 and CDR2: SQVTM, ANQGSEA. The CDR3 extends over 15 amino acids. The V end lost 2 bases, the J end lost 0 bases, and 10 bases lay between the germline ends. CDR3 protein: CSVESEGPNTGELFF. The CDR3 DNA reads TGCAGCGTTGAATCGGAGGGGCCGAACACCGGGGAGCTGTTTTTT.

The chain recombines TRBV9 with TRBJ2-7; tentative D call: TRBD2 (6 bases). Germline CDR1 is SGDLS and CDR2 is YYNGEE. CDR3 length: 16 amino acids. Trimming cost V 0 bases and J 2 bases, with 15 bases left between them. The CDR3 here is CASSVASGTLAYEQYF. CDR3 in DNA: TGTGCCAGCAGCGTAGCTTCGGGGACTCTAGCCTACGAGCAGTACTTC.

This chain joins TRBV27 and TRBJ2-1; no definite D call. The ends were cut back, 3 bases at V and 5 bases at J, with 8 bases in the middle. The length of the CDR3 is 13 residues. Germline V gene data show CDR1 as MNHEY and CDR2 as SMNVEV (reference sequence). CDR3: CASSLSWDNEQFF. The CDR3 DNA is TGTGCCAGCAGTTTGAGCTGGGACAATGAGCAGTTCTTC.